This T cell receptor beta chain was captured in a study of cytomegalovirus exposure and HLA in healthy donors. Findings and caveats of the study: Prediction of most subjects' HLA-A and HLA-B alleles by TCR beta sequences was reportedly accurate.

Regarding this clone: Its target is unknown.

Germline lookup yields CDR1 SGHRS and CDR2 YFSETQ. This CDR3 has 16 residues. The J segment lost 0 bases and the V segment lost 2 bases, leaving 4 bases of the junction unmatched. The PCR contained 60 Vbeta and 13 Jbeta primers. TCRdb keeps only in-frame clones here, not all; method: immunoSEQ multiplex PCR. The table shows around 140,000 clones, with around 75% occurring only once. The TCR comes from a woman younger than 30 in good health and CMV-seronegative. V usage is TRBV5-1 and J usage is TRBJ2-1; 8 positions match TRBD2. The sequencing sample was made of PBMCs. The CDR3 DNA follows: TGCGCCAGCAGCTTCTTAGCGGGGAACTCCTACAATGAGCAGTTCTTC. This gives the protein CASSFLAGNSYNEQFF.